The 23 T cell receptor beta chains below come from one sample, sequenced in a study of cytomegalovirus exposure and HLA in healthy donors. Primers included in the PCR were 60 Vbeta and 13 Jbeta primers. Produced via immunoSEQ multiplex PCR; TCRdb's table is partial and in-frame only. The table lists about 130,000 clones, around 78% of them singletons. The sequencing input was PBMCs. The source is a middle-aged man in good health and CMV-seronegative.

Here the CDR3 reads CASSVRGYGTGGEEDYGYTF. CDR3 coding DNA: TGTGCCAGCAGCGTAAGAGGTTATGGGACAGGGGGCGAGGAGGACTATGGCTACACCTTC. This chain connects TRBV9 to TRBJ1-2; 12 nucleotides match TRBD1. CDR1 is SGDLS and CDR2 is YYNGEE in the germline V gene. V dropped 1 base and J dropped 3; count of bases not matched to a gene: 16. The CDR3 sequence is 20 residues long.

This clone turned up a few times. The chain couples TRBV28 to TRBJ1-2; TRBD1 matches at 12 bases. CDR1 and CDR2 (germline): MDHEN, SYDVKM. This CDR3 has 17 amino acids. J gave up 2 bases and V 5 bases, and 9 bases lay outside the gene matches. The chain's CDR3 is CASSPGTGGKRNYGYTF. The DNA of the CDR3 is TGTGCCAGCAGTCCTGGGACAGGGGGCAAGAGAAACTATGGCTACACCTTC.

Concerning this clone: This sample includes further DNA sequences coding for the same CDR3. The genes are TRBV2 and TRBJ1-1, with 7 bases that match TRBD1. This CDR3 region has 14 residues. V was clipped by 6 bases and J by 0 bases; unmatched bases: 4. Germline CDR1 and CDR2: SNHLY and FYNNEI. This chain's CDR3 is CASRGDSLNTEAFF. CDR3 DNA sequence: TGTGCCAGCAGAGGGGACAGTTTGAACACTGAAGCTTTCTTT. Filled out from reference TRBV2 and TRBJ1-1, the complete variable domain reads EPEVTQTPSHQVTQMGQEVILRCVPISNHLYFYWYRQILGQKVEFLVSFYNNEISEKSEIFDDQFSVERPDGSNFTLKIRSTKLEDSAMYFCASRGDSLNTEAFFGQGTRLTVV.

The gene calls are TRBV27 and TRBJ2-3, with D hard to call. Trimming left V 0 bases short and J 2 bases short, with 6 bases between. Germline CDR1 is MNHEY and CDR2 is SMNVEV (reference sequence). CDR3 length: 14 amino acids. CDR3 bases: TGTGCCAGCAGTTTATCCCCTTACACAGATACGCAGTATTTT. Protein sequence: CASSLSPYTDTQYF.

This chain connects TRBV19 to TRBJ1-2, with D perhaps matching TRBD1 (5 bases). This CDR3 region has 17 residues. The germline V and J ends were trimmed by 3 bases and 4 bases, with 21 bases remaining between them. Germline V gene data show CDR1 as LNHDA and CDR2 as SQIVND (reference sequence). CDR3 loop: CASSITPAAGMGYGYTF. The CDR3 DNA is TGTGCCAGTAGTATCACCCCCGCCGCAGGGATGGGCTATGGCTACACCTTC.

This clone showed up just once. The genes are TRBV28 and TRBJ2-7; 8 bases map to TRBD1. The V segment lost 6 bases and the J segment 6 bases; nucleotides outside the gene matches: 13. Germline CDR1 is MDHEN and CDR2 is SYDVKM. The CDR3 extends over 15 amino acids. DNA of the CDR3: TGTGCCAGCAGCAATTCCCAGGGGGCAGAGAGCGAGCAGTACTTC. Amino acid sequence: CASSNSQGAESEQYF.

This chain connects TRBV5-1 to TRBJ2-3; TRBD2 matches 12 bases. V was clipped by 0 bases and J by 8 bases; unmatched bases: 7. Germline V gene data show CDR1 as SGHRS and CDR2 as YFSETQ. The CDR3 is made up of 16 amino acids. For the CDR3, the DNA is TGCGCCAGCAGCTTGGATACTAGCGGGGGGAGTGGTACGCAGTATTTT. Amino acid sequence: CASSLDTSGGSGTQYF.

The genes are TRBV9 and TRBJ2-7; D perhaps matches TRBD2 (5 bases). The CDR3 sequence is 14 residues long. Per germline, CDR1 SGDLS and CDR2 YYNGEE. Trimming removed 1 base at V and 7 bases at J, with 15 bases between. The CDR3 bases are TGTGCCAGCAGCGTAAACCCCTTTGAGGGTGAGCAGTACTTC. It translates to CASSVNPFEGEQYF. The full variable domain, with the rest looked up from reference TRBV9 and TRBJ2-7, is DSGVTQTPKHLITATGQRVTLRCSPRSGDLSVYWYQQSLDQGLQFLIQYYNGEERAKGNILERFSAQQFPDLHSELNLSSLELGDSALYFCASSVNPFEGEQYFGPGTRLTVT.

This clone was recorded a few times. The rearrangement uses TRBV7-2 and TRBJ1-6; the D is unclear. CDR1 is SGHTA, CDR2 FQGNSA, per germline. V was pared by 5 bases and J by 1 base, with 9 bases between. The CDR3 totals 15 residues. The CDR3 DNA reads as TGTGCCAGCAGCCTCGCTAGGTCCTATAATTCACCCCTCCACTTT. The encoded protein is CASSLARSYNSPLHF.

The chain uses TRBV19 and TRBJ2-7; D not certain. The germline V gene has CDR1 LNHDA and CDR2 SQIVND (reference sequence). This CDR3 contains 13 residues. V was cut by 0 bases and J by 9 bases, with 12 bases left in between. The CDR3: CASSIDQAASQYF. For the CDR3, the DNA is TGTGCCAGTAGTATAGATCAGGCTGCCTCGCAGTACTTC.

The chain couples TRBV29-1 to TRBJ1-4; D gene ambiguous. Trimming removed 7 bases at V and 6 bases at J, with 18 bases between. Germline V CDR1 and CDR2: SQVTM, ANQGSEA. The length of the CDR3 is 14 residues. CDR3 sequence reads: CSAGKPGIDEKLFF. DNA for the CDR3: TGCAGCGCCGGGAAGCCGGGGATAGATGAAAAACTGTTTTTT.

This chain joins TRBV5-6 and TRBJ2-1, with D maybe TRBD2 (5 bases). The CDR3 totals 16 residues. Trimming cost V 2 bases and J 9 bases, with 21 bases left between them. CDR1 and CDR2 from the germline V gene are SGHDT and YYEEEE. The CDR3 nucleotides read TGTGCCAGCAGCTTTCGAGGGATTGAGGAGTCTGGTGAGCAGTTCTTC. It specifies CASSFRGIEESGEQFF.

The chain is built from TRBV7-2 and TRBJ2-2; TRBD2 matches at 8 bases. The V gene's germline CDR1 is SGHTA and CDR2 FQGNSA. The V gene end was trimmed by 5 bases and the J gene end by 1 base; junction bases not matched to a gene: 6. The CDR3 sequence is 16 residues long. The CDR3 DNA is TGTGCCAGCAGCCCCCGGACTAGCCTGAACACCGGGGAGCTGTTTTTT. It encodes CASSPRTSLNTGELFF.

The V gene is TRBV7-9, the J gene TRBJ1-3; a possible D gene is TRBD1 (6 bases). The length of the CDR3 is 14 residues. Looked up from germline, CDR1 is SEHNR and CDR2 is FQNEAQ (reference sequence). V was trimmed by 5 bases and J by 4 bases, leaving 12 bases between them. CDR3 sequence reads: CASSQRQEGNTIYF. CDR3 sequence (DNA): TGTGCCAGCAGCCAACGACAGGAGGGAAACACCATATATTTT.

This chain connects TRBV2 to TRBJ2-5; 10 bases agree with TRBD1. CDR3 size: 15 residues. The V and J ends lost 3 bases and 7 bases, in that order; junction bases with no gene match: 8. Germline CDR1 reads SNHLY; CDR2 reads FYNNEI. The CDR3 reads CASSEVTGGAGTQYF. CDR3 in DNA: TGTGCCAGCAGTGAGGTGACAGGGGGCGCGGGGACCCAGTACTTC.

V is TRBV10-3 and J is TRBJ2-2; D call uncertain. CDR3 size: 14 residues. V gave up 10 bases and J gave up 0 bases, with 12 bases separating them. Germline V gives CDR1 ENHRY, CDR2 SYGVKD. This chain's CDR3 is CATSSSSNTGELFF. CDR3 coding DNA: TGTGCCACCTCCTCCTCTTCGAACACCGGGGAGCTGTTTTTT.

This chain uses TRBV11-3 with TRBJ2-2; perhaps TRBD2 as D (5 bases). The CDR3 extends over 15 amino acids. Germline V lookup: CDR1 SGHNT, CDR2 YENEEA. The ends were cut back, 5 bases at V and 1 base at J, with 11 bases in the middle. The CDR3 DNA sequence: TGTGCCAGCAGCCTCGACGGACTGAACACCGGGGAGCTGTTTTTT. This sequence encodes CASSLDGLNTGELFF.

This clone was picked up one time. This chain uses TRBV5-1 with TRBJ2-1; D is perhaps TRBD2 (5 bases). V lost 4 bases and J lost 14, with 13 bases in between. Germline CDR1 and CDR2: SGHRS and YFSETQ. The CDR3 has 11 residues. The CDR3 spells CASSGGREKFF. As DNA, the CDR3 is TGCGCCAGCAGCGGAGGACGCGAGAAGTTCTTC. The full variable domain, rest sourced from reference TRBV5-1 and TRBJ2-1, is KAGVTQTPRYLIKTRGQQVTLSCSPISGHRSVSWYQQTPGQGLQFLFEYFSETQRNKGNFPGRFSGRQFSNSRSEMNVSTLELGDSALYLCASSGGREKFFGPGTRLTVL.

A few counts support this clone. The rearrangement links TRBV19 to TRBJ1-4, with 10 bases that match TRBD1. After removal of 6 bases from V and 5 bases from J, the junction contained 3 bases not matched to a gene. Germline assignment: CDR1 LNHDA and CDR2 SQIVND (reference sequence). This CDR3 region has 14 residues. CDR3: CASRGTGVNEKLFF. CDR3 nucleotide sequence: TGTGCCAGTAGAGGGACAGGGGTAAATGAAAAACTGTTTTTT.

J is TRBJ2-2 and V is TRBV19; TRBD2 is a possible D gene (6 bases). Germline lookup yields CDR1 LNHDA and CDR2 SQIVND (reference sequence). Trimming took off 9 bases at V and 11 bases at J, with 13 bases between the two ends. This CDR3 has 11 amino acids. CDR3 region: CASRWGGELFF. CDR3 nucleotides: TGTGCCAGCCGTTGGGGAGGAGAGCTGTTTTTT.

The rearrangement uses TRBV7-9 and TRBJ1-2, with no clear D. Trimming pared 5 bases from V and 4 bases from J, leaving 11 bases between. From germline, CDR1 is SEHNR and CDR2 FQNEAQ (reference sequence). CDR3 length equals 13 residues. DNA of the CDR3: TGTGCCAGCAGCCCGGGGAGGTTCTATGGCTACACCTTC. This translates into CASSPGRFYGYTF.

The V gene is TRBV7-9, the J gene TRBJ1-5; 7 nucleotides match TRBD1. Germline trimming cut 0 bases from V and 5 bases from J; bases unmatched to any gene: 10. The CDR3 is made up of 17 amino acids. Germline-derived CDR1 and CDR2 are SEHNR and FQNEAQ (reference sequence). CDR3 sequence (DNA): TGTGCCAGCAGCTTAGCCCAAGGGGGCAGCGAGGATCAGCCCCAGCATTTT. Its translation is CASSLAQGGSEDQPQHF.

This sequence joins TRBV6-5 and TRBJ2-7; 10 nucleotides line up with TRBD1. Per the germline V gene, CDR1 is MNHEY and CDR2 is SVGAGI. With 5 bases clipped from V and 6 bases from J, the junction kept 7 bases outside the gene matches. The CDR3 has 14 amino acids. CDR3 sequence: CASSPPGQGPEQYF. The CDR3 region has the DNA TGTGCCAGCAGTCCCCCGGGACAGGGGCCCGAGCAGTACTTC.